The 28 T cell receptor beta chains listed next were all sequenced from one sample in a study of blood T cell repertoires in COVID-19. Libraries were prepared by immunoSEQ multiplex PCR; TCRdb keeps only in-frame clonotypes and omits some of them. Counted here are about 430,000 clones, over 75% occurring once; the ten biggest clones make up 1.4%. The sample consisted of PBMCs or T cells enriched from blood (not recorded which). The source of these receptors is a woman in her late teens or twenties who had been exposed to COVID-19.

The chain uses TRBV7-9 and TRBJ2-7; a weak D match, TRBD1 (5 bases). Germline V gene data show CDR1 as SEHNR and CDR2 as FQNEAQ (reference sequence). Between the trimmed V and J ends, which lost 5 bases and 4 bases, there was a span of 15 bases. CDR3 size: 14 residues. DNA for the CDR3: TGTGCCAGCAGCGAGGACACAGCTTGGTACGAGCAGTACTTC. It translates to CASSEDTAWYEQYF. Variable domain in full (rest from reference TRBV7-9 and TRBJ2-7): DTGVSQNPRHKITKRGQNVTFRCDPISEHNRLYWYRQTLGQGPEFLTYFQNEAQLEKSRLLSDRFSAERPKGSFSTLEIQRTEQGDSAMYLCASSEDTAWYEQYFGPGTRLTVT.

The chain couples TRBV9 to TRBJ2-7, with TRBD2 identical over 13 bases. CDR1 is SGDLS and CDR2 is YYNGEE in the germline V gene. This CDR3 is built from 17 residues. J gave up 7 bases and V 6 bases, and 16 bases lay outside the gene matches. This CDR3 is CASTEGPGLAGFGEQYF. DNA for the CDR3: TGTGCCAGCACCGAGGGGCCGGGACTAGCGGGATTCGGGGAGCAGTACTTC.

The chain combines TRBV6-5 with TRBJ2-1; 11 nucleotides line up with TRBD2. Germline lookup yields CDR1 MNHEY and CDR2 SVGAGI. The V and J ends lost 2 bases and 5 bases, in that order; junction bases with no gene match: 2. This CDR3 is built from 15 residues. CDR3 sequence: CASSYGTSGNNEQFF. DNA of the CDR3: TGTGCCAGCAGTTACGGGACTAGCGGAAACAATGAGCAGTTCTTC.

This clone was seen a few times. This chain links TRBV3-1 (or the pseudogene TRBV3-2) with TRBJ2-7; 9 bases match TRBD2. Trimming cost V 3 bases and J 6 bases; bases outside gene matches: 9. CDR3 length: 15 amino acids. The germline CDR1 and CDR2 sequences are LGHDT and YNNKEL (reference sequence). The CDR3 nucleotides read TGTGCCAGCAGCCACAGCGGGAGGCCGGGGGGCGAGCAGTACTTC. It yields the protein CASSHSGRPGGEQYF.

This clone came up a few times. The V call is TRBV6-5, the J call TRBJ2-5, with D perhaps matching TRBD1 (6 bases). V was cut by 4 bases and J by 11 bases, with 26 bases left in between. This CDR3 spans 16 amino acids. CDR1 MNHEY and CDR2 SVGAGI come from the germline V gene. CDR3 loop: CASSSPSGTPKMRQYF. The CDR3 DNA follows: TGTGCCAGCAGTTCCCCGTCCGGGACACCCAAGATGAGGCAGTACTTC.

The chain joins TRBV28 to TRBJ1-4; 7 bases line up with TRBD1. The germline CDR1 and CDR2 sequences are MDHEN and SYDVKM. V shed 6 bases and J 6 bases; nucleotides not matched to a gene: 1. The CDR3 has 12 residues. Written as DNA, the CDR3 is TGTGCCAGCAGGACAGGGTATGAAAAACTGTTTTTT. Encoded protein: CASRTGYEKLFF.

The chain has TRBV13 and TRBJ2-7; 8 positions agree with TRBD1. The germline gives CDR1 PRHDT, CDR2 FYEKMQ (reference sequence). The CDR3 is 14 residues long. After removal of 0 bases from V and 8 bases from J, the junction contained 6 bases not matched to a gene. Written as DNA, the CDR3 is TGTGCCAGCAGCTTAGGCCAGGGGGCGACTAAGCAGTACTTC. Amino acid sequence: CASSLGQGATKQYF. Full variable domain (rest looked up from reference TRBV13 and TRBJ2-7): AAGVIQSPRHLIKEKRETATLKCYPIPRHDTVYWYQQGPGQDPQFLISFYEKMQSDKGSIPDRFSAQQFSDYHSELNMSSLELGDSALYFCASSLGQGATKQYFGPGTRLTVT.

The chain's CDR3 is CAIREPDRNEPQHF. The CDR3 DNA reads TGTGCCATCAGAGAGCCGGACAGGAATGAGCCCCAGCATTTT. The rearrangement joins TRBV10-3 to TRBJ1-5; 7 nucleotides align to TRBD1. Germline CDR1 ENHRY, CDR2 SYGVKD. V lost 6 bases to trimming and J lost 8 bases; unmatched junction nucleotides: 10. This CDR3 region has 14 residues.

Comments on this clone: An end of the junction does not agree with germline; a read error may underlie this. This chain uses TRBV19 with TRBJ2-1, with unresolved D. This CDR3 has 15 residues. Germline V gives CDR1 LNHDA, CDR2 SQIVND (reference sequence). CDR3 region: CASSIGPAAGNKQFF. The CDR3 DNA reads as TGTGCCAGTAGTATCGGTCCCGCGGCCGGCAATAAGCAGTTCTTC.

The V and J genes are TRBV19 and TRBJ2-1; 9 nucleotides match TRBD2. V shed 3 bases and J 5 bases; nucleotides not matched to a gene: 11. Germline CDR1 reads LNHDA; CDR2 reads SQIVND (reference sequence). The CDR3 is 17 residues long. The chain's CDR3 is CASSILIAGTSHNEQFF. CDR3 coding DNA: TGTGCCAGTAGTATTCTAATAGCGGGGACTAGCCACAATGAGCAGTTCTTC.

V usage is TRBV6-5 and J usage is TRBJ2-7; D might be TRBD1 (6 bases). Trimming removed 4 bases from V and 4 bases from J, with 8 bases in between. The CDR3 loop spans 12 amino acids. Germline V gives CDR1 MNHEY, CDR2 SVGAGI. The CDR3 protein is CASSSTGYEQYF. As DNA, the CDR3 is TGTGCCAGCAGTTCAACAGGGTACGAGCAGTACTTC.

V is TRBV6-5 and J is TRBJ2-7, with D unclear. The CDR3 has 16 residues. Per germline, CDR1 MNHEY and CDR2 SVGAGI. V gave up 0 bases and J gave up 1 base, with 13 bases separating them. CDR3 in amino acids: CASSYSKSSLSYEQYF. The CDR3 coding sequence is TGTGCCAGCAGTTACTCGAAATCAAGCCTATCCTACGAGCAGTACTTC.

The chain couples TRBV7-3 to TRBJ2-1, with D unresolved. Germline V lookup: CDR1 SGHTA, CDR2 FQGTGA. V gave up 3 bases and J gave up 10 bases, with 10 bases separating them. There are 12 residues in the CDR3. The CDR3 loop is CASSLMGSEQFF. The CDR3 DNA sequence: TGTGCCAGCAGCTTGATGGGTAGCGAGCAGTTCTTC.

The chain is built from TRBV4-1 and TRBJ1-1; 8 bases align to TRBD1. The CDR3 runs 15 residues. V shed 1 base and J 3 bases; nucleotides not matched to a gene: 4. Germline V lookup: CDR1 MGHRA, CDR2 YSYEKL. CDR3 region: CASSQVDRADTEAFF. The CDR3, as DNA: TGCGCCAGCAGCCAAGTGGACAGGGCGGACACTGAAGCTTTCTTT.

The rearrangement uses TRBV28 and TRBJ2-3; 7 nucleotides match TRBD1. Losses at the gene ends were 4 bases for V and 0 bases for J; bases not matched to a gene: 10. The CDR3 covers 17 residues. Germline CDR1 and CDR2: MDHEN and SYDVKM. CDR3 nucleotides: TGTGCCAGCAGTTATACTATCGGGACAGCTAGCACAGATACGCAGTATTTT. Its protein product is CASSYTIGTASTDTQYF.

CDR3 residues: CASSTTGQSYEQYF. The CDR3 DNA reads TGTGCCAGCAGCACCACGGGACAGTCCTACGAGCAGTACTTC. The J gene is TRBJ2-7, the V gene TRBV7-2, with 7 bases aligning to TRBD1. Germline values: CDR1 SGHTA, CDR2 FQGNSA. Germline trimming cut 5 bases from V and 1 base from J; bases unmatched to any gene: 5. CDR3 size: 14 residues.

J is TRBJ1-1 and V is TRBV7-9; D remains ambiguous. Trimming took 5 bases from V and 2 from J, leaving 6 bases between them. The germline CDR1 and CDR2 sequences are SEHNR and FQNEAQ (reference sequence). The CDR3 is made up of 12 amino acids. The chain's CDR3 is CASSPRNTEAFF. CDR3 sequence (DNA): TGTGCCAGCAGCCCGAGAAACACTGAAGCTTTCTTT.

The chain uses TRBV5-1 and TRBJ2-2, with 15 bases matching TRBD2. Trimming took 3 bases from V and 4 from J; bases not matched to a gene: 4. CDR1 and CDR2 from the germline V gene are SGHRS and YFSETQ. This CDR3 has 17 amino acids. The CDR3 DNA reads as TGCGCCAGCAGCTGGGGACTAGCGGGAGGCTTCACCGGGGAGCTGTTTTTT. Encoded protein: CASSWGLAGGFTGELFF.

The CDR3 protein is CASSWPGANSPLHF. Here the CDR3 DNA reads TGTGCCAGCAGTTGGCCAGGGGCGAATTCACCCCTCCACTTT. This sequence joins TRBV6-5 and TRBJ1-6, with a tentative D call TRBD1 (6 bases). The CDR3 covers 14 residues. From germline, CDR1 is MNHEY and CDR2 SVGAGI. Trimming cost V 4 bases and J 7 bases, with 11 bases left between them.

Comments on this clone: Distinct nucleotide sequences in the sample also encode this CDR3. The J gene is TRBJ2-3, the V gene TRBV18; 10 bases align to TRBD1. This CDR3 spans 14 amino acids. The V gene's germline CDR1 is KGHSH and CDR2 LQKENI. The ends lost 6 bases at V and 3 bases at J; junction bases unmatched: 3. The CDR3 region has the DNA TGTGCCAGCTCGCCGGGACAGGGGACAGATACGCAGTATTTT. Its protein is CASSPGQGTDTQYF.

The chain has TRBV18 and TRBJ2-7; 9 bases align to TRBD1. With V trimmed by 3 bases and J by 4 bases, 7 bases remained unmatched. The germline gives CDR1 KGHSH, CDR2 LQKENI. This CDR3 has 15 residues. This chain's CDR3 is CASSPAGTGKYEQYF. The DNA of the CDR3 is TGTGCCAGCTCACCTGCCGGGACAGGGAAATACGAGCAGTACTTC. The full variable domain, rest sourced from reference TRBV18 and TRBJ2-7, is NAGVMQNPRHLVRRRGQEARLRCSPMKGHSHVYWYRQLPEEGLKFMVYLQKENIIDESGMPKERFSAEFPKEGPSILRIQQVVRGDSAAYFCASSPAGTGKYEQYFGPGTRLTVT.

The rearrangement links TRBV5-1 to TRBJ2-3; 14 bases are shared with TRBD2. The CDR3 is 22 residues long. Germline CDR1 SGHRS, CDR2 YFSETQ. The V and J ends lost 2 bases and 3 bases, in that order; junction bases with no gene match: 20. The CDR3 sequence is CASSLADGGLAGDLSRTDTQYF. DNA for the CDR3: TGCGCCAGCAGCTTAGCGGACGGGGGACTAGCGGGGGACCTTAGCAGGACAGATACGCAGTATTTT.

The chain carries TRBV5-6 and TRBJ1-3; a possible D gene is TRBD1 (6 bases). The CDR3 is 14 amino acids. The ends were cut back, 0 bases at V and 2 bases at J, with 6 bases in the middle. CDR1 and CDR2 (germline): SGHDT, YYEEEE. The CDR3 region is CASSLGTAGNTIYF. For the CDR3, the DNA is TGTGCCAGCAGCTTGGGGACAGCTGGAAACACCATATATTTT.

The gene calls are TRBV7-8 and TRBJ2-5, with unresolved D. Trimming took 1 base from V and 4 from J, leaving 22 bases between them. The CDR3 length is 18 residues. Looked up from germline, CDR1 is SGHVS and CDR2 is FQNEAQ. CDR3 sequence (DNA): TGTGCCAGCAGCTTAGATGTTGGCGAGCGCCGGCCCCTAGAGACCCAGTACTTC. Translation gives CASSLDVGERRPLETQYF.

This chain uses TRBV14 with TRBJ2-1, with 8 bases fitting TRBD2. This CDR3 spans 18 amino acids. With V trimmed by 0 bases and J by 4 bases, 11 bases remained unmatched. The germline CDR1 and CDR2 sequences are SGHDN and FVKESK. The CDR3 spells CASSQDGGTPGGYNEQFF. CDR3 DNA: TGTGCCAGCAGCCAAGATGGTGGGACTCCGGGGGGGTACAATGAGCAGTTCTTC.

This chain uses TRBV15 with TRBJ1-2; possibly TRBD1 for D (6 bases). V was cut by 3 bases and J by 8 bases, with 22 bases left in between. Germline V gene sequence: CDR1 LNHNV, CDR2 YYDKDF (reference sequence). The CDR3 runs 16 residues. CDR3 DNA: TGTGCCACCAGCAGGGAAACAGGGCCCGATGGGAGAGGCTACACCTTC. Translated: CATSRETGPDGRGYTF. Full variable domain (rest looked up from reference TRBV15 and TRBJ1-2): DAMVIQNPRYQVTQFGKPVTLSCSQTLNHNVMYWYQQKSSQAPKLLFHYYDKDFNNEADTPDNFQSRRPNTSFCFLDIRSPGLGDTAMYLCATSRETGPDGRGYTFGSGTRLTVV.

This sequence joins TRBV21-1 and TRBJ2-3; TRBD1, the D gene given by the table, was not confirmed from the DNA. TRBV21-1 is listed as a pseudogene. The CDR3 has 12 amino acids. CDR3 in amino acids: CASTQRGDTQYF. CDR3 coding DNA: TGTGCCAGCACCCAAAGGGGGGATACGCAGTATTTT.

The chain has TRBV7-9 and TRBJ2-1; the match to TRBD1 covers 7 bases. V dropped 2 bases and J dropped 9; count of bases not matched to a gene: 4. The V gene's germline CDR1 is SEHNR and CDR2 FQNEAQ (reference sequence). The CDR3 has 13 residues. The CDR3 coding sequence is TGTGCCAGCAGCTTAACAGGGGTCGCTGAGCAGTTCTTC. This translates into CASSLTGVAEQFF.